This TCR beta chain was documented in a study of memory CD4+ T cells and cytomegalovirus serostatus. Single viable CD3+CD4+CD8-CD45RO+ cells were sorted as the memory CD4+ T cells. Clones were read by immunoSEQ multiplex PCR, and TCRdb kept only the in-frame ones, dropping some. The data contain over 40,000 clones, 65% to 80% of them singletons. There are 15 residues in the CDR3. The V and J ends lost 3 bases and 5 bases respectively, with 16 bases between them. Germline CDR1 and CDR2: MGHDK and SYGVNS. Note on this clone: The target antigen is unknown.

Study-wide results and caveats: Each of approximately 70 CMV-associated TCRbeta sequences occurred in one to five individuals. Suggested: most of the CMV-linked TCR signature lies in CD4+ memory cells.

The chain joins TRBV25-1 to TRBJ1-2; TRBD1 might be the D (5 bases). The TCR originated in an adult in good health and CMV-seronegative. The material sequenced was memory CD4+ T cells from blood. The CDR3 DNA sequence: TGTGCCAGCAGTGAGGCCGGGGGTCGAACGTATGGCTACACCTTC. Its protein product is CASSEAGGRTYGYTF.